This T cell receptor (beta chain) was sequenced during a study of glioma-infiltrating T cells after dendritic cell vaccination. Overall study results and limits: No direct clonality-survival link was found; a diverse polyclonal response may matter.

TCRB CDR3 was amplified from 2 ug genomic DNA or less. The PCR used 60 V beta and 13 J beta primers. Assay: immunoSEQ multiplex PCR; the TCRdb copy retains only in-frame clones and omits some. The sample carries 95,000 to 110,000 clones, about four fifths recorded once. Concerning this clone itself: The antigen is not known.

This material consisted of blood, taken before dendritic cell vaccination. The clonotype comes from a human donor with glioblastoma.

DNA for the CDR3: TGTGCCAGTAGTATAGGGTGGACAGGTACTAAAAAACTGTTTTTT. Its protein product is CASSIGWTGTKKLFF. The rearrangement uses TRBV19 and TRBJ1-4; 7 bases are shared with TRBD1. Losses at the gene ends were 1 base for V and 9 bases for J; bases not matched to a gene: 8. Per the germline V gene, CDR1 is LNHDA and CDR2 is SQIVND (reference sequence). CDR3 length equals 15 residues.